The 30 T cell receptor beta chains in this list originate from one sample, sequenced in a study of blood T cell repertoires in COVID-19. Clones were read by immunoSEQ multiplex PCR, and TCRdb kept only the in-frame ones, dropping some. The repertoire holds about 190,000 clones, with approximately 90% as singletons. The sequenced sample consisted of peripheral blood. These TCRs come from a woman aged 18-35 years who had recovered from COVID-19.

This clone was counted a few times. The rearrangement links TRBV7-2 to TRBJ1-2, with 7 bases identical to TRBD1. The CDR3 is made up of 13 amino acids. Germline values: CDR1 SGHTA, CDR2 FQGNSA. V shed 5 bases and J 4 bases; nucleotides not matched to a gene: 4. The DNA for the CDR3 is TGTGCCAGCAGCCCGGGACAGCTCTATGGCTACACCTTC. It encodes CASSPGQLYGYTF. The full variable domain, in which reference TRBV7-2 and TRBJ1-2 provide the parts outside the CDR3, is GAGVSQSPSNKVTEKGKDVELRCDPISGHTALYWYRQSLGQGLEFLIYFQGNSAPDKSGLPSDRFSAERTGGSVSTLTIQRTQQEDSAVYLCASSPGQLYGYTFGSGTRLTVV.

J is TRBJ1-2 and V is TRBV5-4; perhaps TRBD1 as D (6 bases). From germline, CDR1 is SGHNT and CDR2 YYREEE (reference sequence). The CDR3 contains 16 residues. The V and J ends lost 6 bases and 6 bases respectively, with 24 bases between them. CDR3 loop: CASTGERQGLLNGYTF. The CDR3 DNA reads TGTGCCAGCACCGGGGAGAGGCAGGGGCTCCTGAATGGCTACACCTTC.

The chain carries TRBV21-1 and TRBJ1-5; the listed D gene, TRBD1, was not tested against the DNA. TRBV21-1 is reported as a pseudogene. The CDR3 length is 11 residues. The CDR3 DNA is TGTGCCAGCAGACAAAATCAGCCCCAGCATTTT. Encoded protein: CASRQNQPQHF.

The chain combines TRBV6-2 or TRBV6-3 with TRBJ2-2; the D is unclear. This CDR3 has 18 residues. Deletions cut 5 bases from V and 2 bases from J, with 21 bases between. CDR1 is MNHEY, CDR2 SVGEGT, per germline. The CDR3 is CASSNSAAAPFNTGELFF. DNA of the CDR3: TGTGCCAGCAGTAATTCTGCGGCCGCCCCTTTCAACACCGGGGAGCTGTTTTTT.

V usage is TRBV7-9 and J usage is TRBJ2-3, with 8 bases matching TRBD2. V lost 2 bases to trimming and J lost 0 bases; unmatched junction nucleotides: 10. This CDR3 has 18 residues. Germline-derived CDR1 and CDR2 are SEHNR and FQNEAQ (reference sequence). CDR3 sequence reads: CASSLSLLAGSSTDTQYF. CDR3 in DNA: TGTGCCAGCAGCTTATCCCTATTAGCGGGGTCTAGCACAGATACGCAGTATTTT.

The V call is TRBV24-1, the J call TRBJ2-5, with 8 bases that match TRBD2. The CDR3 sequence is 17 residues long. V shed 2 bases and J 3 bases; nucleotides not matched to a gene: 10. From germline, CDR1 is KGHDR and CDR2 SFDVKD. DNA of the CDR3: TGTGCCACCAGTGATTCCCCTGGGGCGGGGGGAGAAGAGACCCAGTACTTC. As protein: CATSDSPGAGGEETQYF.

This chain connects TRBV19 to TRBJ1-3, with TRBD1 as a possible D gene (5 bases). Trimming stripped 4 bases from V and 3 bases from J, with 7 bases between. This CDR3 comprises 13 residues. Germline assignment: CDR1 LNHDA and CDR2 SQIVND (reference sequence). CDR3 bases: TGTGCCAGTAGTAGACAGAATGGAAACACCATATATTTT. Translating gives CASSRQNGNTIYF. The full variable domain, rest sourced from reference TRBV19 and TRBJ1-3, is DGGITQSPKYLFRKEGQNVTLSCEQNLNHDAMYWYRQDPGQGLRLIYYSQIVNDFQKGDIAEGYSVSREKKESFPLTVTSAQKNPTAFYLCASSRQNGNTIYFGEGSWLTVV.

The chain combines TRBV15 with TRBJ2-1, with D possibly being TRBD1 (5 bases). Trimming left V 0 bases short and J 13 bases short, with 10 bases between. Per germline, CDR1 LNHNV and CDR2 YYDKDF (reference sequence). This CDR3 contains 12 residues. Written as DNA, the CDR3 is TGTGCCACCAGCAGAGATCAAGGGGAACAGTTCTTC. It is translated as CATSRDQGEQFF.

This clone was detected only once. The chain is built from TRBV27 and TRBJ2-7; weak D call: TRBD2 (6 bases). Germline CDR1 reads MNHEY; CDR2 reads SMNVEV (reference sequence). Trimming cost V 6 bases and J 2 bases, with 11 bases left between them. The CDR3 sequence is 13 residues long. CDR3 coding DNA: TGTGCCAGCAGGGCCTCGGGGGCCTACGAGCAGTACGTC. Its translation is CASRASGAYEQYV.

V and J are TRBV18 and TRBJ1-5; D is uncertain. From germline, CDR1 is KGHSH and CDR2 LQKENI. Trimming took 9 bases from V and 5 from J, leaving 11 bases between them. The CDR3 totals 12 residues. CDR3 sequence reads: CASTPGDQPQHF. The CDR3 DNA is TGTGCCAGTACACCCGGAGATCAGCCCCAGCATTTT.

The rearrangement uses TRBV2 and TRBJ1-6; TRBD1 is a possible D gene (5 bases). Germline V gene sequence: CDR1 SNHLY, CDR2 FYNNEI. This CDR3 has 13 amino acids. V gave up 0 bases and J gave up 18 bases, with 15 bases separating them. The CDR3 DNA reads as TGTGCCAGCAGTGAAGCGCAATGGGGCAGGTACCACTTT. It codes for CASSEAQWGRYHF.

This chain uses TRBV27 with TRBJ1-2; 9 bases fit TRBD1. Looked up from germline, CDR1 is MNHEY and CDR2 is SMNVEV (reference sequence). J was trimmed by 7 bases and V by 7 bases; bases with no gene match: 13. There are 15 residues in the CDR3. In DNA form, the CDR3 reads TGTGCCAGCAATAACAGGGGGCCAGCTCGTCGTGGCTACACCTTC. It yields the protein CASNNRGPARRGYTF.

The V and J genes are TRBV19 and TRBJ2-1; 7 bases map to TRBD1. CDR3 size: 13 residues. Germline assignment: CDR1 LNHDA and CDR2 SQIVND (reference sequence). The J segment lost 6 bases and the V segment lost 10 bases, leaving 9 bases of the junction unmatched. The CDR3: CATATGMGNEQFF. CDR3 DNA: TGTGCCACCGCGACAGGGATGGGCAATGAGCAGTTCTTC.

The chain joins TRBV21-1 to TRBJ2-5; no check of the table's D call, TRBD1, against the DNA was made. TRBV21-1 corresponds to a pseudogene. The CDR3 runs to 14 residues. CDR3 sequence reads: CASSDVTGQETQYF. The CDR3 nucleotides are TGTGCCAGCAGCGATGTCACAGGGCAAGAGACCCAGTACTTC.

The V gene is TRBV5-1, the J gene TRBJ2-1, with D possibly TRBD1 on 5 matching bases. The germline gives CDR1 SGHRS, CDR2 YFSETQ. The CDR3 has 15 residues. Trimming removed 4 bases at V and 0 bases at J, with 11 bases between. CDR3 nucleotide sequence: TGCGCCAGCAGCACCAGACAGAGCTCCTACAATGAGCAGTTCTTC. Translating it yields CASSTRQSSYNEQFF.

V usage is TRBV10-3 and J usage is TRBJ1-1; 7 positions agree with TRBD1. CDR1 and CDR2 from the germline V gene are ENHRY and SYGVKD. J lost 1 base, V lost 4 bases, and 3 bases had no gene match. The CDR3 extends over 14 amino acids. Written as DNA, the CDR3 is TGTGCCATCAGTGGACAGGGAGGGAACACTGAAGCTTTCTTT. It is translated as CAISGQGGNTEAFF.

The CDR3 DNA is TGTGCCAGCAGCTTAGTACTAGCGGGTTTCTACGAGCAGTACTTC. It is translated as CASSLVLAGFYEQYF. The chain has TRBV11-1 and TRBJ2-7; TRBD2 matches 9 bases. The germline V gene encodes CDR1 SGHAT and CDR2 FQDESV (reference sequence). V shed 1 base, J shed 3 bases, and the junction held 4 bases outside the gene matches. The CDR3 runs to 15 residues.

The chain links TRBV7-9 to TRBJ1-2; possibly TRBD1 for D (5 bases). The CDR3 runs to 15 residues. V was pared by 5 bases and J by 4 bases, with 17 bases between. The germline CDR1 and CDR2 sequences are SEHNR and FQNEAQ (reference sequence). The CDR3 DNA sequence: TGTGCCAGCAGCGACCCGGGGGACGGGGCCTATGGCTACACCTTC. Protein product: CASSDPGDGAYGYTF.

This clone was seen a handful of times. The chain has TRBV19 and TRBJ2-7, with D unresolved. CDR1 and CDR2 (germline): LNHDA, SQIVND (reference sequence). Between the trimmed V and J ends, which lost 1 base and 6 bases, there was a span of 4 bases. The CDR3 consists of 11 residues. DNA for the CDR3: TGTGCCAGTAGTATAGCCGGCGAGCAGTACTTC. Its translation: CASSIAGEQYF.

This chain connects TRBV6-6 to TRBJ2-2; TRBD1 aligns across 9 bases. V lost 6 bases to trimming and J lost 5 bases; unmatched junction nucleotides: 7. The CDR3 has 15 residues. CDR1 is MNHNY and CDR2 is SVGAGI in the germline V gene (reference sequence). CDR3: CASREQGARTGELFF. In DNA, the CDR3 is TGTGCCAGCAGGGAACAGGGGGCGAGAACCGGGGAGCTGTTTTTT.

The CDR3 is CASSKDPTGVNYGYTF. Written as DNA, the CDR3 is TGTGCCAGCAGCAAGGACCCTACAGGGGTGAATTATGGCTACACCTTC. This chain uses TRBV5-6 with TRBJ1-2; 7 nucleotides line up with TRBD1. CDR3 length equals 16 residues. The trim removed 4 bases at V and 5 bases at J, leaving 14 bases unmatched. Germline CDR1 reads SGHDT; CDR2 reads YYEEEE. Using reference TRBV5-6 and TRBJ1-2 for the parts outside the CDR3, the full variable domain is DAGVTQSPTHLIKTRGQQVTLRCSPKSGHDTVSWYQQALGQGPQFIFQYYEEEERQRGNFPDRFSGHQFPNYSSELNVNALLLGDSALYLCASSKDPTGVNYGYTFGSGTRLTVV.

This clone was seen only once. J is TRBJ2-4 and V is TRBV28, with TRBD2 as a possible D gene (6 bases). Germline loops: CDR1 MDHEN, CDR2 SYDVKM. Trimming took 3 bases from V and 1 from J, leaving 10 bases between them. The CDR3 is 15 amino acids. This CDR3 is CASSFGGSAKNIQYF. The CDR3 coding sequence is TGTGCCAGCAGTTTCGGGGGTTCTGCCAAAAACATTCAGTACTTC.

V usage is TRBV7-9 and J usage is TRBJ2-3; possibly TRBD2 for D (5 bases). V shed 6 bases and J shed 2 bases, with 21 bases lying between them. Germline values: CDR1 SEHNR, CDR2 FQNEAQ (reference sequence). The CDR3 is 17 residues long. The CDR3 region is CASRPEVVSRDTDTQYF. The CDR3, as DNA: TGTGCCAGCAGGCCTGAAGTAGTGTCGAGGGACACAGATACGCAGTATTTT.

This CDR3 reads CSASHSGGLGTDTQYF. The CDR3 DNA reads TGCAGTGCTAGTCATAGCGGGGGACTAGGCACAGATACGCAGTATTTT. The V call is TRBV20-1, the J call TRBJ2-3, with 9 bases matching TRBD2. Trimming took 3 bases from V and 1 from J; bases not matched to a gene: 8. The CDR3 consists of 16 residues. Germline CDR1 reads DFQATT; CDR2 reads SNEGSKA (reference sequence).

The CDR3 here is CASSQQGVNTEAFF. For the CDR3, the DNA is TGTGCCAGCAGCCAACAGGGGGTGAACACTGAAGCTTTCTTT. The V call is TRBV3-1 (or the pseudogene TRBV3-2), the J call TRBJ1-1; 7 bases align to TRBD1. CDR3 length: 14 amino acids. Per the germline V gene, CDR1 is LGHDT and CDR2 is YNNKEL (reference sequence). The V gene end was trimmed by 2 bases and the J gene end by 0 bases; junction bases not matched to a gene: 0.

This clone showed up just a few times. J is TRBJ2-7 and V is TRBV23-1; D may be TRBD2 (5 bases). TRBV23-1 is treated as an ORF (open reading frame) with a function not yet certain. The CDR3 spans 14 residues. The CDR3 DNA reads TGCGGGACTTGGGAGCGGAAGACTTCCTACGAGCAGTACGTC. It is translated as CGTWERKTSYEQYV.

V gene TRBV7-6 combines with J gene TRBJ2-3; 9 bases are a match to TRBD1. Germline V lookup: CDR1 SGHVS, CDR2 FNYEAQ. The V and J ends lost 5 bases and 1 base, in that order; junction bases with no gene match: 1. CDR3 length: 14 amino acids. This CDR3 reads CASSRDRGTDTQYF. CDR3 DNA sequence: TGTGCCAGCAGCCGGGACAGGGGCACAGATACGCAGTATTTT.

This clone was seen a single time. The rearrangement uses TRBV23-1 and TRBJ2-7; TRBD2 matches at 16 bases. TRBV23-1 is designated an ORF whose function remains uncertain. With V trimmed by 0 bases and J by 5 bases, 4 bases remained unmatched. The CDR3 sequence is 17 residues long. CDR3 sequence reads: CASSQSGTSGREHEQYV. CDR3 sequence (DNA): TGCGCCAGCAGTCAATCGGGGACTAGCGGGAGGGAGCACGAGCAGTACGTC.

V and J are TRBV6-1 and TRBJ2-3; D ambiguous. This CDR3 spans 11 amino acids. Trimming removed 3 bases from V and 8 bases from J, with 6 bases in between. CDR1 and CDR2 (germline): MNHNS, SASEGT. The CDR3 is CASSDLLTQYF. CDR3 in DNA: TGTGCCAGCAGTGATCTTCTTACGCAGTATTTT.

This sequence joins TRBV10-3 and TRBJ2-5, with 11 bases matching TRBD2. Trimming removed 8 bases from V and 2 bases from J; junction bases left unmatched: 1. The CDR3 consists of 13 residues. Germline CDR1 and CDR2: ENHRY and SYGVKD. As DNA, the CDR3 is TGTGCCATCGGGACTAGCGGACAAGAGACCCAGTACTTC. Protein sequence: CAIGTSGQETQYF.